This T cell receptor beta chain was found in a study of shared clonotypes between healthy human individuals (dated by TCRdb to 2020 to 2022). Describing the broader study: The cohort included three men and a couple of women between 18 and 49 years of age. For each donor, three plates each were used for CD4 naive and CD4 memory, two plates were used for CD8 naive, and one plate was used for CD8 memory. The study deeply sequenced blood TCR repertoires of about 5 healthy adults to estimate repertoire size and the extent of clonotype sharing between individuals. To increase sequencing depth and limit assay-specific biases, TCR repertoire library preparation and sequencing were carried out by different laboratories using diverse techniques. Leukapheresis yielded between about 0.9 and 10 billion PBMCs per donor.

The study at large found these results: Higher generation probabilities were observed for clonotypes shared by all four sorted-subset donors than for non-shared clonotypes. Sampling was limited to blood, and TCR repertoires in tissue likely differ from TCR repertoires in blood. Incomplete sequencing was indicated by rarefaction of sorted-subset datasets, despite the large sequencing depth. Sharing across four donors was observed for approximately 5% of naive CD4, over 3% of naive CD8, 2.3% of memory CD4, and around 0.4% of memory CD8 clonotypes. Pairwise subsampling led to the expectation that sequencing depth would affect the degree of clonotype sharing among donors. The small number of donors limited the genetic and exposure-history diversity represented. Naive subsets generally had larger estimated clonotype richness than memory subsets.

Donors were healthy HIV-negative adults with no recently reported acute infections or vaccinations. Every donor was a Caucasian adult residing in Nashville, Tennessee, USA. CD4+ T cells were enriched by magnetic negative selection, after which naive cells were positively selected on CD45RA and the negative fraction was taken as the memory subset. After blood collection by leukapheresis, PBMCs were isolated using Ficoll-Histopaque density gradient centrifugation and then cryopreserved in the vapor phase of liquid nitrogen. Analytical flow cytometry was used to check the purity and quantity of each magnetically sorted T cell population. Genomic DNA was isolated from every sorted fraction and measured by UV absorbance on a Nanodrop 2000c. Points on this clone: The antigen this receptor binds is unknown. No qualities accompany the bases; no much larger clone lies one base away.

Using the deep immunoSEQ assay, TCR CDR3 regions were amplified from genomic DNA by multiplex PCR. Extracted genomic DNA from each cell subset was spread evenly across all wells of several immunoSEQ 96-well plates, with each plate serving as a replicate. For sorted subsets, approximately 200 ng of genomic DNA, equivalent to tens of thousands of T cell genomes, went into each replicate PCR. The purified libraries were quantified using a Qubit 3.0 fluorometer, sized with a Bioanalyzer 2100, and then quantified again using the KAPA Library Quantification kit. Every immunoSEQ 96-well plate was sequenced on a dedicated single-read 150-cycle Illumina NextSeq 550 flow cell. In the authors' own workflow: Because the immunoSEQ output held only junctional sequences and lacked quality scores, the filtering could not match the filtering applied to full-length reads. Sequences were annotated with PyIR, a Python wrapper for IgBLAST v1.9, and V/J genes and CDR3 were assigned using IMGT germline references. Any read was removed if the V/J assignment was weak (E-value above 1e-6), the CDR3 was missing, or the read contained stop codons, out-of-frame junctions, or ambiguous translated residues. A V3J clonotype was defined by an identical inferred V gene, J gene, and CDR3 amino acid sequence. Percentage overlap between repertoires was computed as shared unique clonotypes divided by the size of the smaller repertoire. Richness of each repertoire was evaluated using RTK rarefaction, the Chao1 estimator, and Recon v2.1 estimates of unobserved clonotypes. For all TCRbeta clonotypes obtained by the gDNA method from a handful of donors, generation probabilities were computed with OLGA. TCRdb provides this immuneACCESS table in a form limited to in-frame rearrangements. Some clones are lacking; in checked studies, under half of them reflect an unresolved V gene, and why the rest are absent is not known. The DNA gave D and trimming, while V, J and clone size come from that table. The table for this sample lists 980,000 or so clones; approximately 76% of them were counted only once. The ten largest clones capture approximately 1.5% of the sample.

Trimming leaves V shorter by 8 bases and J shorter by 3 bases, with the junction holding 13 bases beyond the gene matches. From the germline V gene, CDR1 is MGHDK and CDR2 is SYGVNS. Spanning cysteine to phenylalanine, the CDR3 consists of 18 amino acids. Just the 54-base CDR3 DNA is kept, in frame starting at base 1. This receptor was taken from a man aged 18 to 29 in good health. The sequence joins TRBV25-1 to TRBJ2-7; 16 bases in the junction line up with TRBD2. Sequenced: memory CD4+ T cells sorted from blood. The cell subset or site label corresponds to: CD45RA-negative fraction. The CDR3 reads CASSFSGTSGRAYYEQYF. The DNA sequence is given as TGTGCCAGCTCTTTCTCCGGGACTAGCGGGAGGGCTTACTACGAGCAGTACTTC.